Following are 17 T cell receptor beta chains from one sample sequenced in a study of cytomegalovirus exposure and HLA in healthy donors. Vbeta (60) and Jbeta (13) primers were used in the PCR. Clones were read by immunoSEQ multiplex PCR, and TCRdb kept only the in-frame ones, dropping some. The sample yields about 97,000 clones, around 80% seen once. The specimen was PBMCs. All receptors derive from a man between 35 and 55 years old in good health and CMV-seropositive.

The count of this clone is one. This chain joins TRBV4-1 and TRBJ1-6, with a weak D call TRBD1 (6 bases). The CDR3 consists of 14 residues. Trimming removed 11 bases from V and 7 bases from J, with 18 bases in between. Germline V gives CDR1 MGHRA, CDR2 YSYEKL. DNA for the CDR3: TGCGCCTCAGACTCAGGGGAGGGAAATTCACCCCTCCACTTT. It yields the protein CASDSGEGNSPLHF.

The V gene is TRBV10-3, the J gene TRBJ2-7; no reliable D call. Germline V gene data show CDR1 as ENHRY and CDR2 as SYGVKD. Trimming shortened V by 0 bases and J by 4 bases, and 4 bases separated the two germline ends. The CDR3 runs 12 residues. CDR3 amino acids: CAISESGYEQYF. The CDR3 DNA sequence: TGTGCCATCAGTGAGTCCGGGTACGAGCAGTACTTC.

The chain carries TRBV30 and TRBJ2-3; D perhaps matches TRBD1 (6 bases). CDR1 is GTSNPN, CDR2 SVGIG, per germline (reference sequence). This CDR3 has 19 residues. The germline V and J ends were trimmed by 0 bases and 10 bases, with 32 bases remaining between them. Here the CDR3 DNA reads TGTGCCTGGAGTGTACAAGGGGGATTCGGACTCACTAGGCCCCGTGCGCAGTATTTT. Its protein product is CAWSVQGGFGLTRPRAQYF.

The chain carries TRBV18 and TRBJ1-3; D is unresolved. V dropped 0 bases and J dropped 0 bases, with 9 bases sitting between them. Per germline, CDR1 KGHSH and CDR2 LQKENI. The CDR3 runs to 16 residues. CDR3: CASSPPNAGSGNTIYF. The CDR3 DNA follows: TGTGCCAGCTCACCACCTAACGCAGGCTCTGGAAACACCATATATTTT.

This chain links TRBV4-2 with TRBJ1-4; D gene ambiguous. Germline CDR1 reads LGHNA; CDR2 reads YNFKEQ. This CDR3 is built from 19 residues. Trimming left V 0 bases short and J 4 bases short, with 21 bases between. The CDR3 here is CASSQDFPIAGRDNEKLFF. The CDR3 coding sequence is TGTGCCAGCAGCCAAGACTTCCCCATAGCAGGACGGGATAATGAAAAACTGTTTTTT.

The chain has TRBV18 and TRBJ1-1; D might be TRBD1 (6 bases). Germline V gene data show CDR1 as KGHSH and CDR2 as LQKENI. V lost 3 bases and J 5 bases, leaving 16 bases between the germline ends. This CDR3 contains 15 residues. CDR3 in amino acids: CASSPDVQGITEAFF. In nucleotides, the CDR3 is TGTGCCAGCTCACCTGACGTCCAGGGGATTACTGAAGCTTTCTTT.

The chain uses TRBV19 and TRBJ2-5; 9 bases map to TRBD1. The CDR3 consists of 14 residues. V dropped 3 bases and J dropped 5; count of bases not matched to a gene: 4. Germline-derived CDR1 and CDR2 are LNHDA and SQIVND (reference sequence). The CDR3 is CASSMGQGLETQYF. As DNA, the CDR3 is TGTGCCAGTAGTATGGGACAGGGTTTGGAGACCCAGTACTTC.

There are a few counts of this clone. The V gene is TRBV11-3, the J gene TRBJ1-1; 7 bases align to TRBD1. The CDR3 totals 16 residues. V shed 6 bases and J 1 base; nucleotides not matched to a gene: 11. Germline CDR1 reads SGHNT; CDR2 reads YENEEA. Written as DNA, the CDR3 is TGTGCCAGCAGTCCTTTTCCCGGGACAGCGAACACTGAAGCTTTCTTT. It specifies CASSPFPGTANTEAFF.

As DNA, the CDR3 is TGTGCCAGTACCCAGGGAGGGAACTATGGCTACACCTTC. This encodes CASTQGGNYGYTF. The chain uses TRBV7-9 and TRBJ1-2, with TRBD1 as a possible D gene (5 bases). Germline lookup yields CDR1 SEHNR and CDR2 FQNEAQ (reference sequence). V lost 9 bases and J lost 2, with 13 bases in between. The CDR3 loop spans 13 amino acids.

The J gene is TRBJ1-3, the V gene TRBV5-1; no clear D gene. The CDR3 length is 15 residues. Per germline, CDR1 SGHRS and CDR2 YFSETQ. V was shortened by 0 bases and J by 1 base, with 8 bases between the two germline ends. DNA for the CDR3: TGCGCCAGCAGCTTGGATAGCGGTTCTGGAAACACCATATATTTT. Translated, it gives CASSLDSGSGNTIYF.

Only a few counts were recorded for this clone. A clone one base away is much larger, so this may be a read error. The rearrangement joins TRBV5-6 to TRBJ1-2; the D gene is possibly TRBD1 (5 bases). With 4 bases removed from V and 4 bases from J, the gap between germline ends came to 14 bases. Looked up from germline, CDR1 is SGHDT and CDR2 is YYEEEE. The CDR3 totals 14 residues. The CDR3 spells CASSLRGRVYGYTF. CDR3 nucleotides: TGTGCCAGCAGCCTTAGGGGCAGGGTCTATGGCTACACCTTC.

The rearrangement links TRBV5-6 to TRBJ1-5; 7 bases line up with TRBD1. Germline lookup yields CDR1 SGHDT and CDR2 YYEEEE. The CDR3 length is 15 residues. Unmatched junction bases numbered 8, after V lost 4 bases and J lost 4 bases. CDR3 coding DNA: TGTGCCAGCAGCCCTAAGGACAGGCCGAATCAGCCCCAGCATTTT. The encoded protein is CASSPKDRPNQPQHF. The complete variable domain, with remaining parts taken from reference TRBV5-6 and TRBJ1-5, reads DAGVTQSPTHLIKTRGQQVTLRCSPKSGHDTVSWYQQALGQGPQFIFQYYEEEERQRGNFPDRFSGHQFPNYSSELNVNALLLGDSALYLCASSPKDRPNQPQHFGDGTRLSIL.

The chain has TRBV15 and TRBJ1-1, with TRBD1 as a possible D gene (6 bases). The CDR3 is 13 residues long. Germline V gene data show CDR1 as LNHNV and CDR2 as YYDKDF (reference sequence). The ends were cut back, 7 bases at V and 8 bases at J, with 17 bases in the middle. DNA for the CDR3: TGTGCCACCAAGGGGGGGGAAGGGGTCGAAGCTTTCTTT. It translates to CATKGGEGVEAFF. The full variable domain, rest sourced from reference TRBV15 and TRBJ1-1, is DAMVIQNPRYQVTQFGKPVTLSCSQTLNHNVMYWYQQKSSQAPKLLFHYYDKDFNNEADTPDNFQSRRPNTSFCFLDIRSPGLGDTAMYLCATKGGEGVEAFFGQGTRLTVV.

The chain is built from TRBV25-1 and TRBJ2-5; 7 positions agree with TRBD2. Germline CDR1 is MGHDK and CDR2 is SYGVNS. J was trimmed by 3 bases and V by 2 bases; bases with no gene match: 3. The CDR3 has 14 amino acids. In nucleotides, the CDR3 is TGTGCCAGCAGTGAACGAAGCGGGAAAGAGACCCAGTACTTC. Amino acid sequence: CASSERSGKETQYF.

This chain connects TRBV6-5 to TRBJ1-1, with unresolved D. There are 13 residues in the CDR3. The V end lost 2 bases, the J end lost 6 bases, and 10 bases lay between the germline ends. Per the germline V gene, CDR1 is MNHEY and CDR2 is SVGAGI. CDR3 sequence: CASSYPGGAEAFF. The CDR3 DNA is TGTGCCAGCAGTTACCCCGGAGGAGCTGAAGCTTTCTTT.

The CDR3 bases are TGTGCCAGCAGCTTGGATAGCGGGGGTACAGATACGCAGTATTTT. Residues: CASSLDSGGTDTQYF. This chain links TRBV7-9 with TRBJ2-3; 9 bases align to TRBD2. The length of the CDR3 is 15 residues. Unmatched junction bases numbered 4, after V lost 3 bases and J lost 3 bases. Germline CDR1 SEHNR, CDR2 FQNEAQ (reference sequence).

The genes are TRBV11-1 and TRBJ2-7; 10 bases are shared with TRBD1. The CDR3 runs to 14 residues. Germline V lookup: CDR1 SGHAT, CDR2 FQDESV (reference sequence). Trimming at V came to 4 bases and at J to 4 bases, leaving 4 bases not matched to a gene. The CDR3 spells CASSSRDRGYEQYF. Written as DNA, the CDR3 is TGTGCCAGCAGCTCCCGGGACAGGGGATACGAGCAGTACTTC.